The 27 T cell receptor beta chains below all came from one sample that was sequenced in a study of blood T cell repertoires in COVID-19 (dated by TCRdb to about 2020). Preparation of the library involved the immunoSEQ multiplex PCR assay. TCRdb retrieved this table from immuneACCESS and kept in-frame rearrangements only. Not all clones are present; in checked studies, unresolved V genes account for under half, and no reason is known for the remainder. This sample lists 300,000 to 350,000 clones; 70% to 90% were detected once. Jointly, the top ten make up more than 2% of the sample. The sample consisted of PBMCs or T cells enriched from blood (not recorded which). The receptors originated from a man under 40 who had recovered from COVID-19.

The rearrangement joins TRBV19 to TRBJ1-6; possible D gene TRBD1, 6 bases. This CDR3 has 17 residues. Looked up from germline, CDR1 is LNHDA and CDR2 is SQIVND (reference sequence). V was trimmed by 3 bases and J by 13 bases, leaving 25 bases between them. CDR3 coding DNA: TGTGCCAGTAGTATTCAATTGGTGGGACAAGGTATGTGGCCCCTCCACTTT. It translates to CASSIQLVGQGMWPLHF.

The rearrangement joins TRBV2 to TRBJ1-1; 11 bases match TRBD1. The CDR3 spans 14 residues. Per germline, CDR1 SNHLY and CDR2 FYNNEI. V lost 5 bases and J lost 11; bases outside the gene matches: 10. The CDR3 here is CASSTRTGGVNAFF. CDR3 sequence (DNA): TGTGCCAGCAGTACGCGGACAGGGGGCGTTAATGCTTTCTTT.

The CDR3 nucleotides are TGTGCCAGCTCACGACTCATGGAGACCCAGTACTTC. Its protein is CASSRLMETQYF. The chain employs TRBV18 and TRBJ2-5; D is uncertain. The CDR3 length is 12 residues. CDR1 KGHSH and CDR2 LQKENI come from the germline V gene. The V gene lost 4 bases and the J gene lost 5 bases, with 8 bases spanning the gap.

V usage is TRBV2 and J usage is TRBJ2-5, with D possibly TRBD2 on 6 matching bases. Germline V gives CDR1 SNHLY, CDR2 FYNNEI. CDR3 length equals 12 residues. Trimming took off 11 bases at V and 2 bases at J, with 12 bases between the two ends. The CDR3 coding sequence is TGTGCCGCTGGCGGGGTTCAAGAGACCCAGTACTTC. The encoded protein is CAAGGVQETQYF.

The chain combines TRBV11-3 with TRBJ2-2, with TRBD1 identical over 7 bases. Germline lookup yields CDR1 SGHNT and CDR2 YENEEA. V gave up 5 bases and J gave up 4 bases; unmatched junction bases: 7. This CDR3 comprises 15 residues. CDR3 residues: CASSGQTGITGELFF. CDR3 bases: TGTGCCAGCAGCGGACAGACAGGGATCACCGGGGAGCTGTTTTTT.

V is TRBV19 and J is TRBJ2-1; tentative D call: TRBD2 (8 bases). Germline lookup yields CDR1 LNHDA and CDR2 SQIVND (reference sequence). Between the trimmed V and J ends, which lost 4 bases and 2 bases, there was a span of 18 bases. The CDR3 consists of 17 residues. DNA of the CDR3: TGTGCCAGTAGTACGGGAGGGACAGAGCCCGCCTACAATGAGCAGTTCTTC. Its translation is CASSTGGTEPAYNEQFF.

V gene TRBV3-1 (or the pseudogene TRBV3-2) combines with J gene TRBJ1-2, with D perhaps TRBD1 (6 bases). Per germline, CDR1 LGHDT and CDR2 YNNKEL (reference sequence). The CDR3 spans 14 residues. V was trimmed by 4 bases and J by 8 bases, leaving 17 bases between them. CDR3 DNA sequence: TGTGCCAGCAGCCCGATTCTGGGGGCGCAGGGCTACACCTTC. Translation: CASSPILGAQGYTF.

The chain uses TRBV10-3 and TRBJ1-2; 7 nucleotides match TRBD1. V dropped 8 bases and J dropped 4; count of bases not matched to a gene: 7. The germline V gene encodes CDR1 ENHRY and CDR2 SYGVKD. There are 13 residues in the CDR3. In DNA, the CDR3 is TGTGCCATCGGCAGGGACAGCCTCTATGGCTACACCTTC. Its translation: CAIGRDSLYGYTF.

This chain uses TRBV15 with TRBJ2-2; D is undetermined. CDR3 length equals 13 residues. The V end lost 1 base, the J end lost 6 bases, and 6 bases lay between the germline ends. Per germline, CDR1 LNHNV and CDR2 YYDKDF (reference sequence). The CDR3 spells CATSRGVSGELFF. The CDR3, as DNA: TGTGCCACCAGCAGAGGCGTTTCCGGGGAGCTGTTTTTT.

This clone was picked up one time. The chain employs TRBV5-4 and TRBJ2-1; 11 nucleotides match TRBD2. The CDR3 has 16 residues. Germline CDR1 SGHNT, CDR2 YYREEE (reference sequence). V trimming: 4 bases; J trimming: 7 bases; junction bases outside the gene matches: 10. In nucleotides, the CDR3 is TGTGCCAGCAGCCGTTCGACTAGCGGGGAGACGAATGAGCAGTTCTTC. It is translated as CASSRSTSGETNEQFF.

The V call is TRBV9, the J call TRBJ2-5, with a weak D call TRBD1 (6 bases). The CDR3 runs to 16 residues. Trimming left V 0 bases short and J 2 bases short, with 14 bases between. Germline V lookup: CDR1 SGDLS, CDR2 YYNGEE. The CDR3 here is CASSVGAGVMQETQYF. CDR3 DNA: TGTGCCAGCAGCGTAGGGGCAGGGGTGATGCAAGAGACCCAGTACTTC.

CDR3 amino acids: CASKRGGLDLTYNEQFF. DNA for the CDR3: TGTGCCAGTAAGCGGGGGGGCCTCGATCTTACCTACAATGAGCAGTTCTTC. This chain uses TRBV19 with TRBJ2-1; TRBD2 matches at 10 bases. Germline assignment: CDR1 LNHDA and CDR2 SQIVND (reference sequence). Unmatched junction bases numbered 11, after V lost 7 bases and J lost 2 bases. This CDR3 spans 17 amino acids.

This chain connects TRBV30 to TRBJ2-2, with 9 bases lining up with TRBD2. Germline V gives CDR1 GTSNPN, CDR2 SVGIG (reference sequence). CDR3 size: 12 residues. The CDR3 region is CAILAGPGELFF. The DNA of the CDR3 is TGTGCAATTCTAGCGGGACCCGGGGAGCTGTTTTTT.

The chain uses TRBV19 and TRBJ2-5; D is possibly TRBD2 (6 bases). CDR3 length equals 14 residues. V gave up 3 bases and J gave up 1 base, with 9 bases separating them. CDR1 is LNHDA and CDR2 is SQIVND in the germline V gene (reference sequence). The CDR3 DNA is TGTGCCAGTAGTATTGCGGGATTCCAAGAGACCCAGTACTTC. As protein: CASSIAGFQETQYF. Full variable domain (rest looked up from reference TRBV19 and TRBJ2-5): DGGITQSPKYLFRKEGQNVTLSCEQNLNHDAMYWYRQDPGQGLRLIYYSQIVNDFQKGDIAEGYSVSREKKESFPLTVTSAQKNPTAFYLCASSIAGFQETQYFGPGTRLLVL.

The gene calls are TRBV5-1 and TRBJ2-3; D may be TRBD1 (5 bases). The CDR3 runs to 15 residues. Trimming left V 2 bases short and J 1 base short, with 11 bases between. CDR1 and CDR2 from the germline V gene are SGHRS and YFSETQ. CDR3 protein: CASSFQGAGTDTQYF. In DNA form, the CDR3 reads TGCGCCAGCAGCTTCCAAGGGGCTGGCACAGATACGCAGTATTTT.

This sequence joins TRBV18 and TRBJ1-4; D not certain. This CDR3 comprises 11 residues. Germline V gives CDR1 KGHSH, CDR2 LQKENI. Trimming stripped 6 bases from V and 5 bases from J, with 4 bases between. The CDR3 bases are TGTGCCAGCTCCCCGAATGAAAAACTGTTTTTT. Its protein product is CASSPNEKLFF.

This clone has only one observation. V is TRBV29-1 and J is TRBJ1-1; possibly TRBD1 for D (6 bases). V was trimmed by 5 bases and J by 3 bases, leaving 16 bases between them. This CDR3 region has 14 residues. Germline V CDR1 and CDR2: SQVTM, ANQGSEA. Written as DNA, the CDR3 is TGCAGCGTTAGCACCAGGGGTGGTTACACTGAAGCTTTCTTT. Residues: CSVSTRGGYTEAFF. Filled out from reference TRBV29-1 and TRBJ1-1, the complete variable domain reads SAVISQKPSRDICQRGTSLTIQCQVDSQVTMMFWYRQQPGQSLTLIATANQGSEATYESGFVIDKFPISRPNLTFSTLTVSNMSPEDSSIYLCSVSTRGGYTEAFFGQGTRLTVV.

The chain joins TRBV5-1 to TRBJ2-7; 12 nucleotides line up with TRBD1. Per the germline V gene, CDR1 is SGHRS and CDR2 is YFSETQ. The CDR3 has 15 amino acids. Germline trimming cut 1 base from V and 5 bases from J; bases unmatched to any gene: 4. The CDR3 loop reads CASSLWGQGADEQYF. The DNA of the CDR3 is TGCGCCAGCAGCTTGTGGGGACAGGGGGCCGACGAGCAGTACTTC.

The chain has TRBV2 and TRBJ1-4; 8 positions agree with TRBD1. CDR1 and CDR2 (germline): SNHLY, FYNNEI. The CDR3 runs to 12 residues. Trimming cost V 4 bases and J 14 bases; bases outside gene matches: 6. The CDR3 bases are TGTGCCAGCAGTGTGGACAGGGCACATCTGTTTTTT. This translates into CASSVDRAHLFF.

The CDR3 sequence is CASSSYPFPSGGAETQYF. Written as DNA, the CDR3 is TGTGCCAGCAGCTCATACCCTTTTCCTAGCGGGGGGGCCGAGACCCAGTACTTC. The chain links TRBV7-2 to TRBJ2-5; TRBD2 matches at 12 bases. V dropped 4 bases and J dropped 5; count of bases not matched to a gene: 14. Germline V CDR1 and CDR2: SGHTA, FQGNSA. The CDR3 consists of 18 residues. The full variable domain, with the rest looked up from reference TRBV7-2 and TRBJ2-5, is GAGVSQSPSNKVTEKGKDVELRCDPISGHTALYWYRQSLGQGLEFLIYFQGNSAPDKSGLPSDRFSAERTGGSVSTLTIQRTQQEDSAVYLCASSSYPFPSGGAETQYFGPGTRLLVL.

CDR3 region: CASSLVRVGETQYF. Here the CDR3 DNA reads TGTGCCAGCAGCTTGGTGCGGGTAGGGGAGACCCAGTACTTC. V is TRBV7-2 and J is TRBJ2-5; D possibly corresponds to TRBD2 (5 bases). Trimming pared 3 bases from V and 5 bases from J, leaving 13 bases between. Germline V gene lookup returns CDR1 SGHTA and CDR2 FQGNSA. The CDR3 loop spans 14 amino acids.

V is TRBV9 and J is TRBJ2-5; 11 bases map to TRBD1. The CDR3 loop spans 16 amino acids. The V segment lost 1 base and the J segment 7 bases; nucleotides outside the gene matches: 9. The germline V gene has CDR1 SGDLS and CDR2 YYNGEE. The CDR3 sequence: CASSVSPGQGAGTQYF. CDR3 nucleotide sequence: TGTGCCAGCAGCGTAAGCCCAGGACAGGGGGCTGGGACCCAGTACTTC.

The chain employs TRBV6-1 and TRBJ2-7; 7 bases align to TRBD1. CDR1 MNHNS and CDR2 SASEGT come from the germline V gene. The CDR3 is 15 residues long. V lost 1 base, J lost 3 bases, and 6 bases stayed unmatched. The CDR3 DNA reads as TGTGCCAGCAGTGAAGTGCAGGGGGATCACTACGAGCAGTACTTC. Amino acids: CASSEVQGDHYEQYF.

The chain couples TRBV4-1 to TRBJ2-5; TRBD1 matches 8 bases. The CDR3 covers 16 residues. V lost 1 base and J lost 4; bases outside the gene matches: 8. Germline values: CDR1 MGHRA, CDR2 YSYEKL. CDR3 in amino acids: CASSQGSTGVVETQYF. The CDR3 bases are TGCGCCAGCAGCCAAGGATCGACAGGGGTGGTAGAGACCCAGTACTTC.

V and J are TRBV30 and TRBJ2-3; no reliable D call. Trimming left V 0 bases short and J 1 base short, with 5 bases between. The CDR3 consists of 13 residues. The germline gives CDR1 GTSNPN, CDR2 SVGIG (reference sequence). CDR3 amino acids: CAWSVSGTDTQYF. The CDR3 nucleotides read TGTGCCTGGAGTGTATCTGGCACAGATACGCAGTATTTT.

V gene TRBV7-6 combines with J gene TRBJ2-2; 9 bases line up with TRBD1. V lost 5 bases, J lost 3 bases, and 4 bases stayed unmatched. There are 15 residues in the CDR3. The germline gives CDR1 SGHVS, CDR2 FNYEAQ. The DNA of the CDR3 is TGTGCCAGCAGCCCCGGGACAGGGTACACCGGGGAGCTGTTTTTT. This translates into CASSPGTGYTGELFF.

The chain links TRBV3-1 (or the pseudogene TRBV3-2) to TRBJ2-7; D may be TRBD2 (6 bases). The CDR3 covers 15 residues. Trimming stripped 1 base from V and 2 bases from J, with 12 bases between. The germline CDR1 and CDR2 sequences are LGHDT and YNNKEL (reference sequence). CDR3: CASSQGGGRTYEQYF. In DNA form, the CDR3 reads TGTGCCAGCAGCCAAGGCGGAGGGCGAACCTACGAGCAGTACTTC.